These T cell receptor beta chains were read from a single sample in a study of blood T cells in healthy people across ages. TCRdb re-analysed the 5' RACE reads in MiXCR, keeping a single row per CDR3 protein. This table holds just over 800,000 distinct CDR3 sequences, around 62% found once. The sample comprised blood. The receptor source for this set is a man aged 30 to 39 in good health. The CDR3 runs from the conserved cysteine through the conserved F or W. D genes are given only for firm matches. The listing skips clone size in some rows; elsewhere it reads once, few, many or a size class.

clone size	D gene	V gene	J gene	CDR3 protein	CDR3 DNA
-	-	TRBV20-1	TRBJ1-1	CSGERGMNTEAFF	TGCAGTGGGGAGAGGGGTATGAACACTGAAGCTTTCTTT
-	-	TRBV2	TRBJ2-1	CASPPSGYSYNEQFF	TGTGCCAGCCCCCCCAGCGGTTACTCCTACAATGAGCAGTTCTTC
few	TRBD2	TRBV12-3/TRBV12-4	TRBJ2-5	CASSLRLAGGPKETQYF	TGTGCCAGCAGTCTGCGGCTAGCGGGGGGGCCTAAAGAGACCCAGTACTTC
-	-	TRBV11-2	TRBJ2-7	CASSLSEDEQYF	TGTGCCAGCAGCTTAAGTGAGGACGAGCAGTACTTC
-	-	TRBV4-3	TRBJ2-6	CASSQDPGAASGANVLTF	TGCGCCAGCAGCCAAGACCCAGGGGCTGCCTCTGGGGCCAACGTCCTGACTTTC
-	TRBD1	TRBV2	TRBJ2-7	CASIITGGPYEQYF	TGTGCCAGCATTATAACAGGGGGCCCCTACGAGCAGTACTTC
-	-	TRBV10-3	TRBJ1-1	CATLPGSANTEAFF	TGTGCCACCCTTCCTGGGTCAGCGAACACTGAAGCTTTCTTT
few	-	TRBV5-1	TRBJ2-5	CASSLETGLQETQYF	TGCGCCAGCAGCTTGGAGACAGGCCTCCAAGAGACCCAGTACTTC
-	TRBD1	TRBV12-3/TRBV12-4	TRBJ2-5	CASSIQGAWETQYF	TGTGCCAGCAGTATTCAGGGGGCCTGGGAGACCCAGTACTTC
-	-	TRBV20-1	TRBJ2-1	CSAISGTSWGNEQFF	TGCAGTGCTATATCCGGGACCAGTTGGGGGAATGAGCAGTTCTTC
-	-	TRBV20-1	TRBJ1-4	CSARDPGAGEKLFF	TGCAGTGCTAGAGATCCCGGGGCTGGAGAAAAACTGTTTTTT
-	-	TRBV4-2	TRBJ2-3	CASSQAGYRTDTQYF	TGTGCCAGCAGCCAAGCGGGGTATCGCACAGATACGCAGTATTTT
-	TRBD1	TRBV27	TRBJ2-5	CASSYSGQPWETQYF	TGTGCCAGCAGTTACTCGGGACAGCCGTGGGAGACCCAGTACTTC
-	TRBD2	TRBV29-1	TRBJ2-1	CSAGTSEYNEQFF	TGCAGCGCCGGGACTAGCGAATACAATGAGCAGTTCTTC
-	-	TRBV7-6	TRBJ2-3	CASSLGLEGTQYF	TGTGCCAGCAGCTTAGGCCTTGAGGGAACGCAGTATTTT
-	-	TRBV6-6	TRBJ1-4	CASSYHPGRGEKLFF	TGTGCCAGCAGTTACCACCCGGGGCGGGGTGAAAAACTGTTTTTT
-	-	TRBV20-1	TRBJ2-5	CSARVGGGAETQYF	TGCAGTGCTAGAGTTGGAGGGGGGGCGGAGACCCAGTACTTC
-	TRBD2	TRBV20-1	TRBJ2-3	CSAPRASGGRSTDTQYF	TGCAGTGCTCCAAGGGCTAGCGGGGGCCGTAGCACAGATACGCAGTATTTT
-	-	TRBV4-3	TRBJ1-2	CASSQDLFLRAYGYTF	TGCGCCAGCAGCCAAGACCTTTTTCTTCGGGCCTATGGCTACACCTTC
-	-	TRBV9	TRBJ1-6	CASSVEGPNSPLHF	TGTGCCAGCAGCGTAGAAGGCCCCAATTCACCCCTCCACTTT
few	-	TRBV29-1	TRBJ1-2	CSVAGGGNYGYTF	TGCAGCGTTGCGGGAGGAGGGAACTATGGCTACACCTTC
-	-	TRBV10-3	TRBJ1-2	CAISEIGTVDGYTF	TGTGCCATCAGTGAAATAGGAACGGTAGATGGCTACACCTTC
few	TRBD1	TRBV2	TRBJ2-7	CASRADRSNEQYF	TGTGCCAGCAGAGCGGACAGGAGCAACGAGCAGTACTTC
-	TRBD1	TRBV6-2/TRBV6-3	TRBJ2-5	CASITYRGHKETQYF	TGTGCCAGCATAACTTACAGGGGGCATAAGGAGACCCAGTACTTC
-	TRBD2	TRBV28	TRBJ2-7	CASTPAGGPYEQYF	TGTGCCAGCACTCCAGCGGGGGGGCCCTACGAGCAGTACTTC
many	-	TRBV2	TRBJ2-1	CASKKEGKDEQFF	TGTGCCAGCAAGAAGGAGGGCAAGGATGAGCAGTTCTTC
-	-	TRBV3-1	TRBJ1-2	CASSQDHMGGDGYTF	TGTGCCAGCAGCCAGGATCACATGGGGGGCGATGGCTACACCTTC
-	-	TRBV12-3/TRBV12-4	TRBJ1-2	CASSFNRRGGYTF	TGTGCCAGCAGTTTTAACAGGAGGGGTGGCTACACCTTC
-	-	TRBV10-3	TRBJ1-2	CAISEEDGYTF	TGTGCCATCAGTGAAGAGGATGGCTACACCTTC
-	-	TRBV4-1	TRBJ2-6	CASSQVRQAGANVLTF	TGCGCCAGCAGCCAAGTTCGGCAGGCTGGGGCCAACGTCCTGACTTTC
-	TRBD1	TRBV20-1	TRBJ2-7	CSARLRDRGYEQYF	TGCAGTGCCAGACTCCGGGACAGGGGCTACGAGCAGTACTTC
few	TRBD2	TRBV29-1	TRBJ2-5	CSVEGEGYPETQYF	TGCAGCGTTGAAGGGGAGGGGTATCCAGAGACCCAGTACTTC
-	-	TRBV6-2/TRBV6-3	TRBJ1-2	CASRQGGYGYTF	TGTGCCAGCAGACAGGGAGGCTATGGCTACACCTTC
-	-	TRBV5-4	TRBJ2-4	CASSRDSGHLNIQYF	TGTGCCAGCAGCCGGGACTCGGGACACCTAAACATTCAGTACTTC
-	-	TRBV6-1	TRBJ2-5	CASTFTQNLQETQYF	TGTGCCAGCACCTTTACTCAGAATCTACAAGAGACCCAGTACTTC
-	TRBD1	TRBV29-1	TRBJ2-7	CSVGGGKSYEQYF	TGCAGCGTTGGAGGGGGCAAGTCCTACGAGCAGTACTTC
-	-	TRBV12-3/TRBV12-4	TRBJ1-2	CASSLDNHHYGYTF	TGTGCCAGCAGTTTAGACAATCACCACTATGGCTACACCTTC
-	-	TRBV14	TRBJ2-1	CASSHPVRNEQFF	TGTGCCAGCAGCCACCCGGTCCGGAATGAGCAGTTCTTC
-	TRBD1	TRBV7-9	TRBJ2-5	CASSRGQKETQYF	TGTGCCAGCAGCAGGGGACAGAAAGAGACCCAGTACTTC
-	TRBD2	TRBV9	TRBJ2-7	CASSGGLAGNEQYF	TGTGCCAGCAGCGGAGGACTAGCGGGGAACGAGCAGTACTTC
-	TRBD1	TRBV18	TRBJ2-2	CASSPPEGAPTGELFF	TGTGCCAGCTCACCACCCGAGGGGGCGCCCACCGGGGAGCTGTTTTTT
-	-	TRBV14	TRBJ2-7	CASSQDQGIATYEQYF	TGTGCCAGCAGCCAAGATCAAGGGATCGCCACCTACGAGCAGTACTTC
-	-	TRBV2	TRBJ1-6	CASSVPDWDSPLHF	TGTGCCAGCAGTGTCCCTGATTGGGATTCACCCCTCCACTTT
-	TRBD2	TRBV27	TRBJ2-2	CASSLGTTYTGELFF	TGTGCCAGCAGTCTCGGGACTACATACACCGGGGAGCTGTTTTTT
few	-	TRBV20-1	TRBJ2-3	CSASHGAGALDTQYF	TGCAGTGCTTCCCATGGTGCGGGGGCCTTAGATACGCAGTATTTT
-	TRBD1	TRBV4-3	TRBJ2-7	CAGSHAGAAGGNEQYF	TGCGCCGGCAGCCACGCTGGGGCGGCAGGGGGCAACGAGCAGTACTTC
-	TRBD2	TRBV29-1	TRBJ2-2	CSVEPRGNTGELFF	TGCAGCGTTGAACCGCGGGGGAACACCGGGGAGCTGTTCTTC
few	TRBD1	TRBV18	TRBJ2-7	CASSPLGQGAYEQYF	TGTGCCAGCTCACCACTTGGACAGGGAGCCTACGAGCAGTACTTC
-	-	TRBV6-5	TRBJ2-7	CASSYSSSGEQYF	TGTGCCAGCAGTTACTCGAGCAGCGGCGAGCAGTACTTC
few	-	TRBV4-3	TRBJ1-1	CASSQEGGRGDEAFF	TGCGCCAGCAGCCAAGAGGGGGGCAGGGGTGATGAAGCTTTCTTT